The 11 T cell receptor beta chains in this list originate from one sample, sequenced in a study of T cell changes during pregnancy in multiple sclerosis (dated by TCRdb to between 2018 and 2021). Library preparation used the immunoSEQ multiplex PCR assay. Sourced from immuneACCESS, this table was stored by TCRdb with only in-frame sequences that have V and J called. A share of the clones is absent; for the studies checked, an unresolved V gene accounts for under half, and the remainder has no known explanation. The table for this sample lists about 100,000 clones; more than 90% of them were counted only once. Of the sample, approximately 3.4% falls within the top ten clones. Sequences were derived from peripheral blood, sampled in the second trimester of pregnancy. Every receptor here comes from a female donor with multiple sclerosis, enrolled in a pregnancy study.

This chain joins TRBV19 and TRBJ1-5; 7 nucleotides match TRBD1. J lost 0 bases, V lost 7 bases, and 12 bases had no gene match. The CDR3 consists of 17 residues. Germline V CDR1 and CDR2: LNHDA, SQIVND (reference sequence). The CDR3 sequence is CASTRDSGSHSNQPQHF. The DNA for the CDR3 is TGTGCCAGTACTCGGGACAGCGGATCCCATAGCAATCAGCCCCAGCATTTT.

This rearrangement joins TRBV7-9 to TRBJ1-5, with 7 bases that match TRBD1. Germline values: CDR1 SEHNR, CDR2 FQNEAQ (reference sequence). The CDR3 is made up of 15 amino acids. Trimming at V came to 5 bases and at J to 0 bases, leaving 4 bases not matched to a gene. CDR3 nucleotides: TGTGCCAGCAGCCTAGGGACAGCTAGCAATCAGCCCCAGCATTTT. It codes for CASSLGTASNQPQHF.

The chain has TRBV10-3 and TRBJ2-3; 8 nucleotides match TRBD2. CDR1 and CDR2 (germline): ENHRY, SYGVKD. The CDR3 is 16 amino acids. Trimming at V came to 0 bases and at J to 9 bases, leaving 11 bases not matched to a gene. The CDR3 sequence is CAISESGVREEHTQYF. CDR3 coding DNA: TGTGCCATCAGTGAGTCCGGAGTGCGGGAGGAGCACACGCAGTATTTT.

The chain is built from TRBV9 and TRBJ2-1, with TRBD1 identical over 10 bases. The CDR3 runs 16 residues. Germline CDR1 is SGDLS and CDR2 is YYNGEE. The ends lost 0 bases at V and 8 bases at J; junction bases unmatched: 8. CDR3 protein: CASSVVAGTGADEQFF. The CDR3 DNA follows: TGTGCCAGCAGCGTAGTCGCAGGGACAGGGGCGGATGAGCAGTTCTTC. Full variable domain (rest looked up from reference TRBV9 and TRBJ2-1): DSGVTQTPKHLITATGQRVTLRCSPRSGDLSVYWYQQSLDQGLQFLIQYYNGEERAKGNILERFSAQQFPDLHSELNLSSLELGDSALYFCASSVVAGTGADEQFFGPGTRLTVL.

The chain joins TRBV5-5 to TRBJ2-5, with TRBD1 identical over 12 bases. After removal of 3 bases from V and 5 bases from J, the junction contained 8 bases not matched to a gene. The germline gives CDR1 SGHKS, CDR2 YYEKEE (reference sequence). This CDR3 is 16 amino acids long. The CDR3 coding sequence is TGTGCCAGCAGCTCCGGGGGACAGGGGGCTTGGGAGACCCAGTACTTC. It yields the protein CASSSGGQGAWETQYF.

The rearrangement links TRBV19 to TRBJ2-5; 14 positions match TRBD2. Germline trimming cut 1 base from V and 2 bases from J; bases unmatched to any gene: 6. The CDR3 covers 18 residues. CDR1 and CDR2 from the germline V gene are LNHDA and SQIVND (reference sequence). The chain's CDR3 is CASSIAPRTSGGQETQYF. The DNA for the CDR3 is TGTGCCAGTAGTATAGCACCCAGGACTAGCGGGGGGCAAGAGACCCAGTACTTC. The whole variable domain, remainder taken from reference TRBV19 and TRBJ2-5, is DGGITQSPKYLFRKEGQNVTLSCEQNLNHDAMYWYRQDPGQGLRLIYYSQIVNDFQKGDIAEGYSVSREKKESFPLTVTSAQKNPTAFYLCASSIAPRTSGGQETQYFGPGTRLLVL.

This chain joins TRBV7-9 and TRBJ1-1, with D uncertain. Germline assignment: CDR1 SEHNR and CDR2 FQNEAQ (reference sequence). The V end was cut by 3 bases, the J end by 1 base, with 6 bases between. CDR3 length: 13 amino acids. Written as DNA, the CDR3 is TGTGCCAGCAGCTTGGGGAGGAACACTGAAGCTTTCTTT. This codes for CASSLGRNTEAFF.

The rearrangement joins TRBV5-1 to TRBJ2-5; weak D call: TRBD2 (5 bases). This CDR3 contains 15 residues. V lost 1 base to trimming and J lost 5 bases, with 15 bases between them. Germline V gene lookup returns CDR1 SGHRS and CDR2 YFSETQ. This CDR3 is CASSLFNGEIETQYF. For the CDR3, the DNA is TGCGCCAGCAGCTTGTTTAATGGGGAGATTGAGACCCAGTACTTC.

The chain links TRBV6-1 to TRBJ2-7, with D maybe TRBD2 (6 bases). Germline CDR1 is MNHNS and CDR2 is SASEGT. The CDR3 extends over 14 amino acids. V was trimmed by 2 bases and J by 2 bases, leaving 10 bases between them. The CDR3 region is CASSEQGLTYEQYF. The CDR3 DNA follows: TGTGCCAGCAGTGAACAGGGACTCACCTACGAGCAGTACTTC.

This chain connects TRBV5-5 to TRBJ2-5; D remains ambiguous. This CDR3 is built from 13 residues. Germline V CDR1 and CDR2: SGHKS, YYEKEE (reference sequence). V lost 0 bases, J lost 2 bases, and 5 bases lay in between. The CDR3 sequence is CASSLALQETQYF. CDR3 DNA sequence: TGTGCCAGCAGCTTGGCCCTACAAGAGACCCAGTACTTC.

The chain joins TRBV27 to TRBJ1-5, with 10 bases identical to TRBD1. Germline values: CDR1 MNHEY, CDR2 SMNVEV (reference sequence). V was pared by 3 bases and J by 7 bases, with 0 bases of the junction left unmatched. This CDR3 spans 13 amino acids. The CDR3 region has the DNA TGTGCCAGCAGTTTGGACAGGGGGCAGCCCCAGCATTTT. This gives the protein CASSLDRGQPQHF.